A single sample gave rise to the 24 T cell receptor beta chains below, sequenced in a study of blood T cell repertoires in COVID-19. The method was immunoSEQ multiplex PCR; TCRdb's version includes in-frame clones alone and lacks a portion of them. The data show roughly 340,000 clones, with around nine tenths seen just once and around 7.9% held by the top ten. Material for sequencing was peripheral blood. These receptors were taken from a woman in her 70s with COVID-19, enrolled during active disease.

The rearrangement joins TRBV6-6 to TRBJ1-3, with TRBD1 as a possible D gene (5 bases). Germline V lookup: CDR1 MNHNY, CDR2 SVGAGI (reference sequence). The length of the CDR3 is 13 residues. Trimming took 6 bases from V and 0 from J, leaving 6 bases between them. CDR3 amino acids: CASRQGSGNTIYF. CDR3 coding DNA: TGTGCCAGCAGGCAGGGCTCTGGAAACACCATATATTTT.

V is TRBV19 and J is TRBJ2-3; D is ambiguous. This CDR3 has 15 residues. Between the trimmed V and J ends, which lost 1 base and 2 bases, there was a span of 10 bases. Germline CDR1 reads LNHDA; CDR2 reads SQIVND (reference sequence). The CDR3 loop is CASSIVWRHTDTQYF. In nucleotides, the CDR3 is TGTGCCAGTAGTATAGTTTGGCGGCACACAGATACGCAGTATTTT.

CDR3: CASSLATGILYGYTF. CDR3 coding DNA: TGCGCCAGCAGCTTGGCCACAGGGATCCTCTATGGCTACACCTTC. The rearrangement uses TRBV5-1 and TRBJ1-2, with a tentative D call TRBD1 (6 bases). The germline V gene encodes CDR1 SGHRS and CDR2 YFSETQ. There are 15 residues in the CDR3. The V end was cut by 0 bases, the J end by 4 bases, with 13 bases between.

The CDR3 region has the DNA TGTGCTAGTGGTTTGGCTATGTGGGAGACCCAGTACTTC. Encoded protein: CASGLAMWETQYF. This sequence joins TRBV12-5 and TRBJ2-5; D is ambiguous. The ends were cut back, 1 base at V and 5 bases at J, with 8 bases in the middle. CDR1 and CDR2 from the germline V gene are LGHNT and FRNRAP. The CDR3 is made up of 13 amino acids.

The chain uses TRBV19 and TRBJ2-7; 10 bases map to TRBD1. Germline CDR1 and CDR2: LNHDA and SQIVND (reference sequence). This CDR3 has 16 amino acids. Unmatched junction bases numbered 9, after V lost 5 bases and J lost 2 bases. Here the CDR3 reads CASSPDGTGATYEQYF. The CDR3 nucleotides read TGTGCCAGTAGTCCGGATGGGACAGGGGCCACCTACGAGCAGTACTTC.

The chain uses TRBV30 and TRBJ2-1, with TRBD1 as a possible D gene (5 bases). Germline CDR1 reads GTSNPN; CDR2 reads SVGIG (reference sequence). The CDR3 covers 12 residues. Trimming left V 0 bases short and J 5 bases short, with 5 bases between. CDR3 sequence: CAWSVGDNEQFF. The CDR3 DNA sequence: TGTGCCTGGAGTGTAGGGGACAATGAGCAGTTCTTC.

The V call is TRBV11-3, the J call TRBJ2-1; 7 nucleotides match TRBD1. This CDR3 region has 15 residues. Germline V gives CDR1 SGHNT, CDR2 YENEEA. V shed 2 bases, J shed 0 bases, and the junction held 1 base outside the gene matches. This chain's CDR3 is CASSLRDSSYNEQFF. As DNA, the CDR3 is TGTGCCAGCAGCTTACGGGACAGCTCCTACAATGAGCAGTTCTTC.

The rearrangement joins TRBV24-1 to TRBJ2-7, with D possibly being TRBD1 (6 bases). The V end lost 3 bases, the J end lost 9 bases, and 8 bases lay between the germline ends. The CDR3 runs to 11 residues. The germline gives CDR1 KGHDR, CDR2 SFDVKD. The chain's CDR3 is CATSDQGGQYF. CDR3 sequence (DNA): TGTGCCACCAGTGATCAAGGGGGGCAGTACTTC.

V and J are TRBV3-1 (or the pseudogene TRBV3-2) and TRBJ1-4; D not resolved. The germline V and J ends were trimmed by 4 bases and 7 bases, with 13 bases remaining between them. The CDR3 extends over 14 amino acids. Germline V gene data show CDR1 as LGHDT and CDR2 as YNNKEL (reference sequence). In DNA, the CDR3 is TGTGCCAGCAGCCCACGGGATAGGGCTGAAAAACTGTTTTTT. Amino acids: CASSPRDRAEKLFF.

This clone was found once. V gene TRBV7-8 combines with J gene TRBJ1-5, with D maybe TRBD1 (6 bases). Trimming stripped 1 base from V and 5 bases from J, with 12 bases between. Germline V gene sequence: CDR1 SGHVS, CDR2 FQNEAQ. CDR3 length equals 15 residues. CDR3 amino acids: CASSLGRGNHQPQHF. DNA for the CDR3: TGTGCCAGCAGCTTAGGCAGGGGTAACCATCAGCCCCAGCATTTT.

The chain has TRBV6-2 or TRBV6-3 and TRBJ2-1, with 9 bases fitting TRBD2. J lost 12 bases, V lost 0 bases, and 9 bases had no gene match. Germline V CDR1 and CDR2: MNHEY, SVGEGT. This CDR3 has 15 residues. CDR3 region: CASSYSASGEGTQFF. In nucleotides, the CDR3 is TGTGCCAGCAGTTACTCGGCTAGCGGGGAGGGTACGCAGTTCTTC.

The chain carries TRBV4-3 and TRBJ2-7, with 9 bases fitting TRBD1. The CDR3 has 15 residues. V gave up 2 bases and J gave up 4 bases; unmatched junction bases: 6. The germline gives CDR1 LGHNA, CDR2 YSLEER. CDR3 coding DNA: TGCGCCAGCAGCCAATGGACAGGGGTCCTATACGAGCAGTACTTC. Its protein product is CASSQWTGVLYEQYF.

The CDR3 region is CSVETGVSEAFF. The CDR3, as DNA: TGCAGCGTTGAGACAGGGGTCTCTGAAGCTTTCTTT. This chain joins TRBV29-1 and TRBJ1-1; 8 bases line up with TRBD1. CDR1 and CDR2 (germline): SQVTM, ANQGSEA. V shed 3 bases, J shed 6 bases, and the junction held 3 bases outside the gene matches. This CDR3 spans 12 amino acids. Using reference TRBV29-1 and TRBJ1-1 for the parts outside the CDR3, the full variable domain is SAVISQKPSRDICQRGTSLTIQCQVDSQVTMMFWYRQQPGQSLTLIATANQGSEATYESGFVIDKFPISRPNLTFSTLTVSNMSPEDSSIYLCSVETGVSEAFFGQGTRLTVV.

CDR3 nucleotide sequence: TGTGCCAGCTCACCAGTTACAGGAACTAATGAAAAACTGTTTTTT. Protein: CASSPVTGTNEKLFF. The chain employs TRBV18 and TRBJ1-4; D is possibly TRBD1 (5 bases). The CDR3 covers 15 residues. V lost 2 bases, J lost 1 base, and 8 bases lay in between. Germline V gene sequence: CDR1 KGHSH, CDR2 LQKENI.

The V call is TRBV6-1, the J call TRBJ1-5; no definite D call. The CDR3 spans 17 residues. The V end lost 2 bases, the J end lost 0 bases, and 14 bases lay between the germline ends. CDR1 is MNHNS and CDR2 is SASEGT in the germline V gene. In DNA form, the CDR3 reads TGTGCCAGCAGTGAATCTCGCGGGGATTATAGCAATCAGCCCCAGCATTTT. Translating gives CASSESRGDYSNQPQHF.

The genes are TRBV7-9 and TRBJ2-5; 14 bases are a match to TRBD2. The junction had 12 bases not matched to a gene; V was cut back by 5 bases and J by 4 bases. The CDR3 has 18 residues. CDR1 is SEHNR and CDR2 is FQNEAQ in the germline V gene (reference sequence). CDR3 bases: TGTGCCAGCAGCCCCCGACTAGCGGGGGGGCCGAAAATAGAGACCCAGTACTTC. Protein product: CASSPRLAGGPKIETQYF.

Note on this clone: Other DNA sequences in this sample translate to the same CDR3. The chain is built from TRBV9 and TRBJ2-5, with a possible D match to TRBD2 (5 bases). Germline values: CDR1 SGDLS, CDR2 YYNGEE. The CDR3 has 12 residues. V lost 2 bases and J 4 bases, leaving 6 bases between the germline ends. The CDR3 loop is CASSVGGETQYF. CDR3 bases: TGTGCCAGCAGCGTTGGAGGAGAGACCCAGTACTTC.

This clone was detected ten times or more. The genes are TRBV4-1 and TRBJ1-2, with 9 bases matching TRBD1. The junction had 14 bases not matched to a gene; V was cut back by 3 bases and J by 9 bases. Germline V gives CDR1 MGHRA, CDR2 YSYEKL. CDR3 size: 16 residues. Here the CDR3 reads CASSHPGQGSSESYTF. Written as DNA, the CDR3 is TGCGCCAGCAGCCACCCAGGACAGGGGAGTAGCGAAAGCTACACCTTC.

CDR3 loop: CASSSYSDGRVTDTQYF. The CDR3 DNA follows: TGCGCCAGCAGCTCATATTCGGACGGGAGGGTCACAGATACGCAGTATTTT. The chain employs TRBV5-1 and TRBJ2-3, with 8 bases that match TRBD2. The germline V gene encodes CDR1 SGHRS and CDR2 YFSETQ. The trim removed 3 bases at V and 2 bases at J, leaving 11 bases unmatched. There are 17 residues in the CDR3.

The gene calls are TRBV30 and TRBJ2-5, with 7 positions matching TRBD1. The CDR3 is 15 amino acids. J lost 1 base, V lost 2 bases, and 7 bases had no gene match. Germline CDR1 GTSNPN, CDR2 SVGIG (reference sequence). The chain's CDR3 is CAWSKTGRPQETQYF. Written as DNA, the CDR3 is TGTGCCTGGAGTAAGACAGGGAGACCCCAAGAGACCCAGTACTTC.

The chain couples TRBV18 to TRBJ1-1; 8 nucleotides line up with TRBD1. The germline V gene encodes CDR1 KGHSH and CDR2 LQKENI. CDR3 length: 14 amino acids. With V trimmed by 3 bases and J by 7 bases, 7 bases remained unmatched. As DNA, the CDR3 is TGTGCCAGCTCACCTACGACAGGGGATGGTGAAGCTTTCTTT. It yields the protein CASSPTTGDGEAFF.

The rearrangement joins TRBV6-6 to TRBJ1-1; 8 bases agree with TRBD1. The germline gives CDR1 MNHNY, CDR2 SVGAGI (reference sequence). V dropped 7 bases and J dropped 6; count of bases not matched to a gene: 4. The CDR3 totals 12 residues. The chain's CDR3 is CASKTGGAEAFF. For the CDR3, the DNA is TGTGCCAGCAAAACAGGGGGGGCTGAAGCTTTCTTT.

This chain links TRBV9 with TRBJ2-1, with D perhaps matching TRBD2 (5 bases). The germline CDR1 and CDR2 sequences are SGDLS and YYNGEE. The V and J ends lost 1 base and 5 bases respectively, with 13 bases between them. The CDR3 is 15 amino acids. CDR3 in amino acids: CASSVSPAANNEQFF. CDR3 DNA sequence: TGTGCCAGCAGCGTATCCCCAGCGGCCAACAATGAGCAGTTCTTC.

The J gene is TRBJ1-6, the V gene TRBV7-2; TRBD1 is a possible D gene (6 bases). CDR3 length: 13 residues. Germline CDR1 reads SGHTA; CDR2 reads FQGNSA. The V and J ends lost 3 bases and 11 bases respectively, with 11 bases between them. The CDR3 coding sequence is TGTGCCAGCAGCTTTAACAGGGACCCACCCCTCCACTTT. Amino acid sequence: CASSFNRDPPLHF. The whole variable domain, remainder taken from reference TRBV7-2 and TRBJ1-6, is GAGVSQSPSNKVTEKGKDVELRCDPISGHTALYWYRQSLGQGLEFLIYFQGNSAPDKSGLPSDRFSAERTGGSVSTLTIQRTQQEDSAVYLCASSFNRDPPLHFGNGTRLTVT.